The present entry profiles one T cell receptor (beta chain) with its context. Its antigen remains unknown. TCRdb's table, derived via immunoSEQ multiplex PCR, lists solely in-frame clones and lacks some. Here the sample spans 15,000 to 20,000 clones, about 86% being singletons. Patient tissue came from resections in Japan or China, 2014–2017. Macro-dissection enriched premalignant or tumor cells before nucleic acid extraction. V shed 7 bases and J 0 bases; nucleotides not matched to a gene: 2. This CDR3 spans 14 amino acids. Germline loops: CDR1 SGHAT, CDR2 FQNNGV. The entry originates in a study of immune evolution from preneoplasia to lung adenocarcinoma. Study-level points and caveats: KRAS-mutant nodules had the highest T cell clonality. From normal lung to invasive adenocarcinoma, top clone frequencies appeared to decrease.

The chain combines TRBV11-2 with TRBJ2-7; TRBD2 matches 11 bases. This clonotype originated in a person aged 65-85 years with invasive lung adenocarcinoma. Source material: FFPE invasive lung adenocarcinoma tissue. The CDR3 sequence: CASKTSGGSYEQYF. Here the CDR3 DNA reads TGTGCCAGCAAAACTAGCGGGGGCTCCTACGAGCAGTACTTC.